This TCR beta chain was sequenced for a study of blood T cell repertoires in COVID-19. Study background: The samples span acute and convalescent COVID-19 from the United States, Italy and Spain. In each case, the material was cDNA or gDNA derived from T cells, B-cell-depleted T cells, or PBMCs.

CDR1 and CDR2 (germline): SGHTA, FQGTGA. The V end lost 3 bases, the J end lost 7 bases, and 10 bases lay between the germline ends. This CDR3 spans 12 amino acids. How the authors handled the data: Estimated nucleated cell counts came from reference gene primer amplification. Produced via immunoSEQ multiplex PCR; TCRdb's table is partial and in-frame only. V and J calls and clone size are those listed in that table; D and trimming were worked out from the DNA. Of 34,000 or so clones detected, approximately 88% appear once; the ten largest clones hold 11% to 15%. The TCR sequence derives from a man aged 60 to 75 with active COVID-19. The material sequenced was peripheral blood. This rearrangement joins TRBV7-3 to TRBJ2-7, with D possibly TRBD1 on 5 matching bases. The CDR3, as DNA: TGTGCCAGCAGCTTTGGGGCTGGGGAGCAGTACTTC. Encoded protein: CASSFGAGEQYF.